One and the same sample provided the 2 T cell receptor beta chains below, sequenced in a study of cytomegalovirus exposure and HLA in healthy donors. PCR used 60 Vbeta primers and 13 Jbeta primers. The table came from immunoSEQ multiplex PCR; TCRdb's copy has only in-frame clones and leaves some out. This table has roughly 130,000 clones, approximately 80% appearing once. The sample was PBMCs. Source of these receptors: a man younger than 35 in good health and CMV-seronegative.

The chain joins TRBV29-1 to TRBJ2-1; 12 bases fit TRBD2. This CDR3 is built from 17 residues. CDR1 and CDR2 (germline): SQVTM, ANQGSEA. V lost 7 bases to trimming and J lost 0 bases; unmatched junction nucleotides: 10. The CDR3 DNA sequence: TGCAGCGCTAGCGGGAGGGCCCTCATCCGCTCCTACAATGAGCAGTTCTTC. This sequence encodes CSASGRALIRSYNEQFF.

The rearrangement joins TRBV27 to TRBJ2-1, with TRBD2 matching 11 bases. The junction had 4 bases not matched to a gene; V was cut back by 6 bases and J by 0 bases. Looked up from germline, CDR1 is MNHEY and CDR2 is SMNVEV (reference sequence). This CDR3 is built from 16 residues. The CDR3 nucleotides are TGTGCCAGCAGCGTAGCGGGGGGGATCTCCTACAATGAGCAGTTCTTC. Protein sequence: CASSVAGGISYNEQFF.